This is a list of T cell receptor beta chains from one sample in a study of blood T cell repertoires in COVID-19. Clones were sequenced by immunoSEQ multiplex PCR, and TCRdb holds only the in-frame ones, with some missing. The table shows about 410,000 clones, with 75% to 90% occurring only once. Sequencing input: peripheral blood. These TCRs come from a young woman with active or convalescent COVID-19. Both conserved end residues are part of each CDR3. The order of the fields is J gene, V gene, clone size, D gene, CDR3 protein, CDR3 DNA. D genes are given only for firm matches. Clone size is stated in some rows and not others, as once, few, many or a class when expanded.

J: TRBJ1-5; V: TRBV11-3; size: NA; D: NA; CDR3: CASSLNTGPYSNQPQHF; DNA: TGTGCCAGCAGCTTAAATACAGGGCCTTATAGCAATCAGCCCCAGCATTTT
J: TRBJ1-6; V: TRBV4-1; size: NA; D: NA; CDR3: CASSQDWANSPLHF; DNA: TGCGCCAGCAGCCAAGATTGGGCGAATTCACCCCTCCACTTT
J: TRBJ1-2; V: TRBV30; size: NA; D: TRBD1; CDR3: CAWSVDRGIYGYTF; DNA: TGTGCCTGGAGTGTGGACAGGGGGATCTATGGCTACACCTTC
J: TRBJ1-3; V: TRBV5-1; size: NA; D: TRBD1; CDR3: CASSSQTQGVTGNTIYF; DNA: TGCGCCAGCAGCAGTCAAACCCAGGGGGTTACTGGAAACACCATATATTTT
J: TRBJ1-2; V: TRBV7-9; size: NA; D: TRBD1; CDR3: CASSLAGAGGYGYTF; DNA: TGTGCCAGCAGCTTAGCAGGGGCAGGGGGCTATGGCTACACCTTC
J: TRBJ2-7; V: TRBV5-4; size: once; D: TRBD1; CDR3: CASSTRGLYEQYF; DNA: TGTGCCAGCAGCACCAGGGGGCTCTACGAGCAGTACTTC
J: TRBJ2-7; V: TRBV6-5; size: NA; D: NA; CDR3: CASSYLADSYEQYF; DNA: TGTGCCAGCAGTTACTTAGCCGATTCCTACGAGCAGTACTTC
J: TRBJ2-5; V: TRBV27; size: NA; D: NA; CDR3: CASSLFVGDAGETQYF; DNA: TGTGCCAGCAGTTTATTTGTGGGGGACGCGGGGGAGACCCAGTACTTC
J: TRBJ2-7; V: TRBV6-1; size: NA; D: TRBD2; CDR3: CASSEGVGGGAHEQYF; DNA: TGTGCCAGCAGTGAAGGGGTTGGCGGGGGGGCCCACGAGCAGTACTTC
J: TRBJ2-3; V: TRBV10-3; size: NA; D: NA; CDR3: CATGLSTDTQYF; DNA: TGTGCCACCGGACTAAGCACAGATACGCAGTATTTT
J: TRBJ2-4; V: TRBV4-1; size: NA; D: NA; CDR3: CASSQVAPLKNIQYF; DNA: TGCGCCAGCAGCCAAGTAGCCCCGCTCAAAAACATTCAGTACTTC
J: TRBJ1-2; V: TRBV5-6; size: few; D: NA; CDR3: CASRRQSSIYGYTF; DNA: TGTGCCAGCAGAAGACAGTCAAGTATCTATGGCTACACCTTC
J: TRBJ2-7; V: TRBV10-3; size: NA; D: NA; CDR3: CAISESQGVPYEQYF; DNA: TGTGCCATCAGTGAATCACAGGGAGTCCCCTACGAGCAGTACTTC
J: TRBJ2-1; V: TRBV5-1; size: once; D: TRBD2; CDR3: CASSLPSGRVDEQFF; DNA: TGCGCCAGCAGCTTGCCTAGCGGGAGAGTCGATGAGCAGTTCTTC
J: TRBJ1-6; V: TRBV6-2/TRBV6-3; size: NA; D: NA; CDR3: CASSQGLPLHF; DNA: TGTGCCAGCAGTCAGGGACTCCCTCTCCACTTT
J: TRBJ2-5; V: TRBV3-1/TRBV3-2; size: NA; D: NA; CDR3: CASSQGAGAGSIQYF; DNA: TGTGCCAGCAGCCAAGGGGCGGGGGCCGGGTCAATCCAGTACTTC
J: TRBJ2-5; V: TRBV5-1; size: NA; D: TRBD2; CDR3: CASSLSSGGQETQYF; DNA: TGCGCCAGCAGCTTGAGTAGCGGGGGACAAGAGACCCAGTACTTC
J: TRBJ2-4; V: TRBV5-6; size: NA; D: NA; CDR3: CASSLREGDDIQYF; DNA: TGTGCCAGCAGCCTCCGTGAGGGAGATGACATTCAGTACTTC
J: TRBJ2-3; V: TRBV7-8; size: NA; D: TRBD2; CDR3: CASIPGTSGTDTQYF; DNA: TGTGCCAGCATCCCCGGGACTAGCGGCACAGATACGCAGTATTTT
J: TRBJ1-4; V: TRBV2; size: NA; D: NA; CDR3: CASSEEGGSDEKLFF; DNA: TGTGCCAGCAGTGAAGAAGGGGGTAGTGATGAAAAACTGTTTTTT
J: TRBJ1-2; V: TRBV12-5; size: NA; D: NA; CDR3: CASGLVNSGYGYTF; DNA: TGTGCTAGTGGTTTGGTAAATTCGGGTTATGGCTACACCTTC
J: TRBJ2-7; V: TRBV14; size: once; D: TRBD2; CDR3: CASSQDASGSSYEQYF; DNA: TGTGCCAGCAGCCAAGACGCTAGCGGGAGCTCCTACGAGCAGTACTTC
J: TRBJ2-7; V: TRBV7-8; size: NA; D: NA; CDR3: CASSLARVFREDEQYF; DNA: TGTGCCAGCAGCTTAGCGCGGGTATTCAGGGAGGACGAGCAGTACTTC
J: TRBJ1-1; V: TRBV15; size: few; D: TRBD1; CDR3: CATSRGQGGTEAFF; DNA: TGTGCCACCAGCAGAGGACAGGGGGGCACTGAAGCTTTCTTT